Detailed here is one T cell receptor beta chain. The CDR3 runs 16 residues. Germline CDR1 is SGHAT and CDR2 is FQNNGV. Germline trimming cut 2 bases from V and 1 base from J; bases unmatched to any gene: 6. This entry comes from a study of blood T cell repertoires in COVID-19. Whole-study context: Samples came from the United States, Italy and Spain, spanning acute and convalescent COVID-19. In each case, the material was cDNA or gDNA derived from T cells, B-cell-depleted T cells, or PBMCs.

In the source study's methods: Amplified reference gene primers provided the basis for estimating nucleated cell counts. Here immunoSEQ multiplex PCR was the method, and the copy in TCRdb shows in-frame clones only, minus some. D and trimming come from the DNA, and the V and J calls and clone size come from that table. This table has some 89,000 clones, about 84% appearing once. The sample taken for sequencing was peripheral blood. The chain is built from TRBV11-2 and TRBJ1-1; 8 bases line up with TRBD1. This clonotype was sampled from a man aged 55 to 70 with acute or convalescent COVID-19. Here the CDR3 reads CASSLSTGGQNTEAFF. For the CDR3, the DNA is TGTGCCAGCAGCTTAAGCACAGGGGGTCAGAACACTGAAGCTTTCTTT.